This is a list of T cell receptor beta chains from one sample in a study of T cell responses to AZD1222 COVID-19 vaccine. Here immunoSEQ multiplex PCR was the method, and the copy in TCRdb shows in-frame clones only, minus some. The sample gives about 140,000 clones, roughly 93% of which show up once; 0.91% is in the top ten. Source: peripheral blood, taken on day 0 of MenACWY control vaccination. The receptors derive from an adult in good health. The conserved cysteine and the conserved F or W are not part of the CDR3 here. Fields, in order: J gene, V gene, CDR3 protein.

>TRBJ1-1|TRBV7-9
ASSLGDLGTEAF
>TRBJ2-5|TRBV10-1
ASGRLEPRETQY
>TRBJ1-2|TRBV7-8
ASSLVNRGEGYT
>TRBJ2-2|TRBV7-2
ASSLDGTGHRELF
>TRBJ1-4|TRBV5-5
ASSLYDGATEKLF
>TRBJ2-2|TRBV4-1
ASSQVAGGNTGELF
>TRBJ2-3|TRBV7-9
ASSDWGAGDTQY
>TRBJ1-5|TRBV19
ASTVGGSYQPQH
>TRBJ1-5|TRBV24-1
ATSEVGRPQH
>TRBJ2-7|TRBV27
ASRRSAGIYEQY
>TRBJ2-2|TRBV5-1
ASSRPGQGDTGELF
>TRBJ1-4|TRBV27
ASGGPGLNNEKLF
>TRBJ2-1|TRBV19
ASSIPMSSYNEQF
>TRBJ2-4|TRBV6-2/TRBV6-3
ASSYEGLAPVAKNIQY
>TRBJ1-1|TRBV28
ASSTHGTVNTEAF
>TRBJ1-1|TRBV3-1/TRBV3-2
ASSARQGGGTEAF
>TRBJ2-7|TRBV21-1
ASSTRLRGWGAYEQY
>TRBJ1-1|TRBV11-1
ASSELRGQEAF
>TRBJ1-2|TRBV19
ASSAHSGDYGYT
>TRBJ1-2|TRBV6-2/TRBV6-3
ASSTVRYGYT
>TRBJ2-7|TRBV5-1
ASSFTGYEQY
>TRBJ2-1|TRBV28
ASSLAFGAGAPYNEQF
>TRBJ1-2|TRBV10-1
ASRTVDGSWGYT
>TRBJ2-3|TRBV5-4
ASSLRLAGGQDTQY
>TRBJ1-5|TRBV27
ASSGSTRGSNQPQH
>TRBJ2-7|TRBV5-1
ASSQQLGGEQY
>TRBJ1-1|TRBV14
ASTPLSDWERAF
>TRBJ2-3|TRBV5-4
ASSPGLAGVGTDTQY
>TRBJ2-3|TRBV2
ASSVSTGGFTQY
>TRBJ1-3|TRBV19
ASSFLDRGQGNTIY
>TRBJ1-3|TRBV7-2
ASSLPGQGFFASENTIY
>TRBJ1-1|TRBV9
ASSVDGTGMNTEAF
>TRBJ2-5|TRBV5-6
ASSSGLPRETQY
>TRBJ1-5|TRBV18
ASSPKRADGLEQPQH
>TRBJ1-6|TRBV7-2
ASSTRTGSNSPLH
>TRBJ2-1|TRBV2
ASSPLGSSYNEQF
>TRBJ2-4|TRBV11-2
ASSLGQALAKNIQY
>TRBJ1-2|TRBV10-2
ASSESGTRSGYT
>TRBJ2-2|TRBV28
ASRKLSGHRGTGELF
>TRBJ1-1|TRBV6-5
ASSNPGITEAF
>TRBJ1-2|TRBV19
ASRPGVFGYT
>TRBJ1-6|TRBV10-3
AISESQEVIQPLH
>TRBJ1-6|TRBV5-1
ASSLVPGQISPLH
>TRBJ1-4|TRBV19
ASRRVATNEKLF
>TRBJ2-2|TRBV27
ASSNTGELF
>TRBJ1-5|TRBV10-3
AISRQDSNQPQH
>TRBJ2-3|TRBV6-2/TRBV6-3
ASSFSGYTDTQY
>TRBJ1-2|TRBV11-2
ASSSIQDYGYT
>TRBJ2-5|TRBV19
ASSWADQQETQY
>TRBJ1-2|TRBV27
ASSLYLPGRTPPNYGYT
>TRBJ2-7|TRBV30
AWSVGPSYEQY
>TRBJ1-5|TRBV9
ASSVKGAVGQPQH
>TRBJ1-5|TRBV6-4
ASSEGGARQPQH
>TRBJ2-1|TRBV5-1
ASSLVATSPNEQF
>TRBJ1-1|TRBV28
ASSLSGGGTEAF
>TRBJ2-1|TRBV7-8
ASSILAVPSPYNEQF
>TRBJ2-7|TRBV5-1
ASSLWATGETYEQY
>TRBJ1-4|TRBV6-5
ASSQIQGANEKLF